Shown below are 31 T cell receptor beta chains from a single sample sequenced in a study of shared clonotypes between healthy human individuals (dated by TCRdb to the early 2020s). For the CD8 naive samples, CD45RO-negative cells were positively selected for CCR7, yielding a CD45RA+CCR7+ population from which TemRA cells were excluded. Receptors were amplified or captured by the immunoSEQ multiplex PCR assay. TCRdb re-hosts the immuneACCESS table, in-frame sequences only. Its copies lack some clones; in the studies checked, an unresolved V gene accounts for under half of them, and the cause for the rest is not known. In all, the sample holds around 550,000 clones, and 85% to 95% of those were seen once. The top ten constitute over 0.095% of the sample. Sequencing was carried out using naive CD8+ T cells sorted from blood. The cell subset or site label corresponds to: CD45RA+CCR7+. The source of these receptors is a woman aged 25 to 39 in good health.

The chain employs TRBV6-5 and TRBJ2-1; the D is unclear. Germline-derived CDR1 and CDR2 are MNHEY and SVGAGI. Trimming pared 1 base from V and 6 bases from J, leaving 7 bases between. This CDR3 is 13 amino acids long. The CDR3 spells CASSYFGFNEQFF. The CDR3 DNA reads as TGTGCCAGCAGTTACTTCGGGTTCAATGAGCAGTTCTTC.

This chain uses TRBV27 with TRBJ1-2, with 8 bases identical to TRBD1. CDR1 is MNHEY and CDR2 is SMNVEV in the germline V gene (reference sequence). V was pared by 7 bases and J by 7 bases, with 8 bases of the junction left unmatched. The CDR3 covers 13 residues. CDR3 loop: CASTQGAALGYTF. In nucleotides, the CDR3 is TGTGCCAGCACCCAGGGGGCCGCCCTTGGCTACACCTTC.

The chain joins TRBV27 to TRBJ2-7; the match to TRBD2 covers 14 bases. Trimming removed 3 bases from V and 6 bases from J; junction bases left unmatched: 7. The CDR3 is 16 residues long. Germline V gene lookup returns CDR1 MNHEY and CDR2 SMNVEV (reference sequence). The chain's CDR3 is CASSFLTSGRAREQYF. The CDR3, as DNA: TGTGCCAGCAGTTTTTTGACTAGCGGGAGGGCCCGCGAGCAGTACTTC.

CDR3 amino acids: CASRGVSGNTIYF. The CDR3 nucleotides read TGTGCCAGCAGGGGGGTCTCCGGAAACACCATATATTTT. The V call is TRBV27, the J call TRBJ1-3; a possible D gene is TRBD1 (5 bases). Trimming left V 6 bases short and J 4 bases short, with 10 bases between. The length of the CDR3 is 13 residues. Germline V gives CDR1 MNHEY, CDR2 SMNVEV (reference sequence).

In its sample, this clone was seen once. The chain links TRBV7-5 to TRBJ2-5; the table's D call of TRBD1 was not tested on the DNA. TRBV7-5 is an annotated pseudogene. The CDR3 totals 15 residues. The CDR3 DNA is TGTGTCAGAAGCGTTAACAGGGGGAAACAAGAGACCCAGTACTTC. It translates to CVRSVNRGKQETQYF.

The V gene is TRBV28, the J gene TRBJ2-7; D is uncertain. CDR3 length: 16 amino acids. V gave up 6 bases and J gave up 1 base, with 19 bases separating them. Germline values: CDR1 MDHEN, CDR2 SYDVKM. The CDR3 spells CASSPPLVARSYEQYF. The CDR3 DNA reads TGTGCCAGCAGCCCCCCCTTGGTGGCCCGGTCCTACGAGCAGTACTTC.

The V gene is TRBV27, the J gene TRBJ1-1, with D tentatively TRBD1 (5 bases). The CDR3 totals 13 residues. Germline V gene lookup returns CDR1 MNHEY and CDR2 SMNVEV (reference sequence). Trimming stripped 2 bases from V and 7 bases from J, with 11 bases between. The CDR3 here is CASSLVGDLEAFF. The DNA of the CDR3 is TGTGCCAGCAGTTTAGTTGGGGACCTTGAAGCTTTCTTT.

V is TRBV5-6 and J is TRBJ2-1, with D perhaps matching TRBD1 (6 bases). CDR3 length equals 14 residues. CDR1 and CDR2 (germline): SGHDT, YYEEEE. Between the trimmed V and J ends, which lost 0 bases and 8 bases, there was a span of 12 bases. CDR3 in amino acids: CASSLGAGGDEQFF. The CDR3 coding sequence is TGTGCCAGCAGCTTGGGGGCTGGGGGCGATGAGCAGTTCTTC. Together with reference TRBV5-6 and TRBJ2-1, the CDR3 gives the full variable domain: DAGVTQSPTHLIKTRGQQVTLRCSPKSGHDTVSWYQQALGQGPQFIFQYYEEEERQRGNFPDRFSGHQFPNYSSELNVNALLLGDSALYLCASSLGAGGDEQFFGPGTRLTVL.

The rearrangement links TRBV5-1 to TRBJ2-5; the match to TRBD2 covers 9 bases. The last part of the DNA fits TRBJ2-7 better; the J call may be wrong. This CDR3 spans 15 amino acids. Germline assignment: CDR1 SGHRS and CDR2 YFSETQ. CDR3 sequence (DNA): TGCGCCAGCAGCTTGGATCTAGCGGGATCCTACGAGCAGTACTTC. It is translated as CASSLDLAGSYEQYF.

This clone was seen a single time. Other nucleotide sequences in the sample specify the same CDR3. The genes are TRBV2 and TRBJ2-7; TRBD2 matches 8 bases. V dropped 8 bases and J dropped 2; count of bases not matched to a gene: 5. Germline assignment: CDR1 SNHLY and CDR2 FYNNEI. The CDR3 contains 13 residues. The CDR3 DNA is TGTGCCAGCCGCCCGGGACTAGCCTACGAGCAGTACTTC. Translating it yields CASRPGLAYEQYF.

The chain combines TRBV7-9 with TRBJ1-2; 9 bases agree with TRBD1. Per germline, CDR1 SEHNR and CDR2 FQNEAQ (reference sequence). This CDR3 is 14 amino acids long. V lost 8 bases, J lost 2 bases, and 6 bases stayed unmatched. The CDR3: CASGGQGWNYGYTF. The CDR3 DNA follows: TGTGCCAGCGGAGGACAGGGGTGGAACTATGGCTACACCTTC.

This clone was found once. Other DNA sequences in the same sample also yield this CDR3. This sequence joins TRBV2 and TRBJ1-1; D uncertain. The CDR3 runs 10 residues. The ends were cut back, 8 bases at V and 1 base at J, with 2 bases in the middle. In germline, CDR1 is SNHLY, CDR2 FYNNEI. The CDR3 DNA sequence: TGTGCCAGCTGGAACACTGAAGCTTTCTTT. Translated, it gives CASWNTEAFF.

V and J are TRBV9 and TRBJ2-7; 11 bases agree with TRBD2. Germline V gene lookup returns CDR1 SGDLS and CDR2 YYNGEE. The J segment lost 3 bases and the V segment lost 4 bases, leaving 9 bases of the junction unmatched. There are 16 residues in the CDR3. CDR3 protein: CASSKAPGLAVYEQYF. The CDR3 bases are TGTGCCAGCAGCAAGGCCCCGGGACTAGCGGTCTACGAGCAGTACTTC.

The chain joins TRBV20-1 to TRBJ2-3; D not certain. The CDR3 length is 11 residues. V shed 0 bases and J shed 4 bases, with 2 bases lying between them. Germline CDR1 and CDR2: DFQATT and SNEGSKA (reference sequence). Here the CDR3 DNA reads TGCAGTGCTAGAGATTCAGATACGCAGTATTTT. Translating gives CSARDSDTQYF.

V usage is TRBV5-1 and J usage is TRBJ2-7, with D hard to call. Trimming left V 0 bases short and J 0 bases short, with 7 bases between. CDR1 SGHRS and CDR2 YFSETQ come from the germline V gene. This CDR3 comprises 14 residues. The CDR3 DNA reads as TGCGCCAGCAGCTTGGCTCCGGGCTCCTACGAGCAGTACTTC. Protein sequence: CASSLAPGSYEQYF.

The chain links TRBV19 to TRBJ2-3, with 9 bases aligning to TRBD1. The germline V gene has CDR1 LNHDA and CDR2 SQIVND (reference sequence). Trimming at V came to 0 bases and at J to 3 bases, leaving 7 bases not matched to a gene. This CDR3 has 17 residues. The CDR3 DNA follows: TGTGCCAGTAGTATAGATATGGAGACAGGGGGGACAGATACGCAGTATTTT. It yields the protein CASSIDMETGGTDTQYF.

This chain joins TRBV27 and TRBJ2-2; D not resolved. V gave up 2 bases and J gave up 7 bases, with 14 bases separating them. This CDR3 has 15 residues. CDR1 MNHEY and CDR2 SMNVEV come from the germline V gene (reference sequence). The CDR3 loop reads CASSLVQRTLGELFF. The CDR3 DNA reads TGTGCCAGCAGTTTAGTCCAGAGGACCCTCGGGGAGCTGTTTTTT.

DNA of the CDR3: TGTGCCAGCAGCCTCTGGGGGGGGTCTGGAAACACCATATATTTT. Its protein product is CASSLWGGSGNTIYF. The rearrangement joins TRBV7-6 to TRBJ1-3; weak D call: TRBD1 (5 bases). This CDR3 comprises 15 residues. V lost 5 bases, J lost 1 base, and 12 bases lay in between. Germline V lookup: CDR1 SGHVS, CDR2 FNYEAQ.

V gene TRBV5-1 combines with J gene TRBJ2-7, with D perhaps TRBD1 (6 bases). This CDR3 is 12 amino acids long. Trimming pared 4 bases from V and 4 bases from J, leaving 9 bases between. CDR1 and CDR2 from the germline V gene are SGHRS and YFSETQ. CDR3 sequence reads: CASSLQGYEQYF. The CDR3 DNA sequence: TGCGCCAGCAGCCTACAGGGATACGAGCAGTACTTC.

The chain has TRBV25-1 and TRBJ1-3, with D tentatively TRBD1 (5 bases). Trimming cost V 8 bases and J 5 bases, with 13 bases left between them. From germline, CDR1 is MGHDK and CDR2 SYGVNS. The CDR3 runs 13 residues. DNA for the CDR3: TGTGCCAGCGGGGGGTCCTACAGAAACACCATATATTTT. Its translation is CASGGSYRNTIYF. The full variable domain, with the rest looked up from reference TRBV25-1 and TRBJ1-3, is EADIYQTPRYLVIGTGKKITLECSQTMGHDKMYWYQQDPGMELHLIHYSYGVNSTEKGDLSSESTVSRIRTEHFPLTLESARPSHTSQYLCASGGSYRNTIYFGEGSWLTVV.

V and J are TRBV19 and TRBJ1-5; tentative D call: TRBD1 (6 bases). CDR1 is LNHDA and CDR2 is SQIVND in the germline V gene (reference sequence). V was pared by 8 bases and J by 4 bases, with 18 bases between. The CDR3 extends over 15 amino acids. CDR3 region: CASGGGSYGNQPQHF. In DNA form, the CDR3 reads TGTGCCAGTGGGGGGGGCTCCTATGGTAATCAGCCCCAGCATTTT.

This chain links TRBV5-6 with TRBJ1-1; D is uncertain. Trimming shortened V by 4 bases and J by 5 bases, and 9 bases separated the two germline ends. The germline V gene encodes CDR1 SGHDT and CDR2 YYEEEE. This CDR3 has 12 residues. CDR3 amino acids: CASSVEGTEAFF. CDR3 coding DNA: TGTGCCAGCAGCGTAGAAGGGACTGAAGCTTTCTTT.

The chain recombines TRBV19 with TRBJ1-5; D gene unclear. Germline CDR1 is LNHDA and CDR2 is SQIVND (reference sequence). CDR3 length: 14 residues. V gave up 4 bases and J gave up 3 bases, with 10 bases separating them. For the CDR3, the DNA is TGTGCCAGTAGTACCCGGGATTACAATCAGCCCCAGCATTTT. Encoded protein: CASSTRDYNQPQHF.

V gene TRBV5-5 combines with J gene TRBJ2-7; D is unresolved. The CDR3 runs to 14 residues. The germline V gene has CDR1 SGHKS and CDR2 YYEKEE (reference sequence). V shed 3 bases and J shed 2 bases, with 12 bases lying between them. The CDR3 sequence is CASSYGSGAYEQYF. The CDR3 DNA is TGTGCCAGCAGCTACGGGTCGGGTGCCTACGAGCAGTACTTC.

This chain connects TRBV6-5 to TRBJ1-1; D may be TRBD1 (5 bases). The V end lost 0 bases, the J end lost 0 bases, and 11 bases lay between the germline ends. This CDR3 has 16 amino acids. The germline CDR1 and CDR2 sequences are MNHEY and SVGAGI. The CDR3 sequence is CASSYSRGSMNTEAFF. CDR3 nucleotide sequence: TGTGCCAGCAGTTACTCCCGGGGGTCCATGAACACTGAAGCTTTCTTT.

The gene calls are TRBV5-1 and TRBJ1-1; possible D gene TRBD1, 5 bases. Germline V gene sequence: CDR1 SGHRS, CDR2 YFSETQ. The CDR3 covers 16 residues. V shed 3 bases and J shed 0 bases, with 15 bases lying between them. The chain's CDR3 is CASSSRSDRLNTEAFF. CDR3 bases: TGCGCCAGCAGCTCGCGATCAGACAGATTGAACACTGAAGCTTTCTTT.

This clone appeared once. This CDR3 is also generated by other DNA sequences in the sample. The chain is built from TRBV28 and TRBJ1-5; D gene uncertain. The CDR3 length is 14 residues. CDR1 is MDHEN, CDR2 SYDVKM, per germline. V was clipped by 2 bases and J by 3 bases, with 8 bases between them. The CDR3 protein is CASSLGVSNQPQHF. The CDR3 region has the DNA TGTGCCAGCAGTTTAGGGGTTTCCAATCAGCCCCAGCATTTT.

This clone came up once. The rearrangement joins TRBV2 to TRBJ2-1; TRBD2 matches at 9 bases. Germline trimming cut 5 bases from V and 0 bases from J; bases unmatched to any gene: 2. Germline CDR1 SNHLY, CDR2 FYNNEI. The CDR3 totals 15 residues. This CDR3 is CASSFSGSSYNEQFF. DNA of the CDR3: TGTGCCAGCAGTTTTAGCGGGAGCTCCTACAATGAGCAGTTCTTC.

This sequence joins TRBV11-2 and TRBJ2-5; D possibly matches TRBD1 or TRBD2 (5 bases each). The germline V gene has CDR1 SGHAT and CDR2 FQNNGV. There are 15 residues in the CDR3. Trimming removed 4 bases from V and 0 bases from J, with 12 bases in between. The CDR3 nucleotides are TGTGCCAGCAGCTCCCGCCGAGGGGACCAAGAGACCCAGTACTTC. Translated, it gives CASSSRRGDQETQYF. Full variable domain (outside the CDR3, taken from reference TRBV11-2 and TRBJ2-5): EAGVAQSPRYKIIEKRQSVAFWCNPISGHATLYWYQQILGQGPKLLIQFQNNGVVDDSQLPKDRFSAERLKGVDSTLKIQPAKLEDSAVYLCASSSRRGDQETQYFGPGTRLLVL.

The chain combines TRBV29-1 with TRBJ1-3, with D hard to call. This CDR3 contains 14 residues. From germline, CDR1 is SQVTM and CDR2 ANQGSEA. V lost 4 bases and J 3 bases, leaving 13 bases between the germline ends. The chain's CDR3 is CSVARDESGNTIYF. In DNA form, the CDR3 reads TGCAGCGTTGCGAGGGATGAGAGTGGAAACACCATATATTTT.

This CDR3 is CASSEDSSEAFF. CDR3 coding DNA: TGTGCCAGCAGCGAGGACAGCAGTGAAGCTTTCTTT. The rearrangement joins TRBV7-6 to TRBJ1-1; perhaps TRBD1 as D (6 bases). The germline V gene has CDR1 SGHVS and CDR2 FNYEAQ. There are 12 residues in the CDR3. The germline V and J ends were trimmed by 5 bases and 7 bases, with 11 bases remaining between them.